This T cell receptor beta chain was recovered during a study of identical twins. TCRdb used MiXCR to reprocess the 5' RACE reads, holding one entry per CDR3 protein. The data show hundreds of thousands of distinct CDR3 sequences, 20% to 25% seen once. On this clonotype: What it binds is unknown.

Study results and caveats: The abundant beta clonotypes from cord blood had fewer insertions, and memory repertoires had none of this.

CDR1 and CDR2 (germline): MNHEY, SVGAGI. This CDR3 is 15 amino acids long. V dropped 1 base and J dropped 2 bases, with 10 bases sitting between them. These sequences were also reported in another study, on T cells expressing NK-cell markers.

V is TRBV6-5 and J is TRBJ2-3, with D possibly being TRBD2 (7 bases). This receptor was obtained from a young woman in good health. Specimen: CD4+ T cells sorted from blood. The CDR3 is CASSYLGGVTDTQYF. CDR3 sequence (DNA): TGTGCCAGCAGTTACTTAGGGGGGGTCACAGATACGCAGTATTTT.